The 22 T cell receptor beta chains presented below share a single source sample, sequenced in a study of cytomegalovirus exposure and HLA in healthy donors. Only in-frame clones appear in the TCRdb table, and some are missing; sequencing was by immunoSEQ multiplex PCR. This table has about 75,000 clones, roughly 80% appearing once. The sample comprised PBMCs. Source of these receptors: a man under 40 in good health and CMV-seronegative.

This clone came up once. This chain connects TRBV29-1 to TRBJ2-1; 9 nucleotides align to TRBD1. CDR1 and CDR2 (germline): SQVTM, ANQGSEA. This CDR3 contains 14 residues. V was clipped by 4 bases and J by 10 bases; unmatched bases: 11. In nucleotides, the CDR3 is TGCAGCGTTGTAAGGGGACAGGGTGTAGGCGAGCAGTTCTTC. Amino acid sequence: CSVVRGQGVGEQFF.

V gene TRBV11-1 combines with J gene TRBJ2-7; 9 nucleotides agree with TRBD1. The ends lost 5 bases at V and 1 base at J; junction bases unmatched: 6. Germline CDR1 reads SGHAT; CDR2 reads FQDESV (reference sequence). CDR3 length equals 15 residues. CDR3 region: CASSNGGTGSYEQYF. For the CDR3, the DNA is TGTGCCAGCAGCAACGGAGGGACAGGGTCCTACGAGCAGTACTTC.

CDR3 DNA sequence: TGCAGCCCACCGTGGGGGGGCGCCACGCCCACCAATGAGCAGTTCTTC. It codes for CSPPWGGATPTNEQFF. The genes are TRBV29-1 and TRBJ2-1, with D tentatively TRBD2 (7 bases). V lost 8 bases, J lost 6 bases, and 26 bases lay in between. The V gene's germline CDR1 is SQVTM and CDR2 ANQGSEA. The CDR3 has 16 residues.

The chain links TRBV11-3 to TRBJ2-2; perhaps TRBD2 as D (6 bases). The V and J ends lost 0 bases and 0 bases respectively, with 17 bases between them. The CDR3 runs to 19 residues. From germline, CDR1 is SGHNT and CDR2 YENEEA. The CDR3 protein is CASSLDLGIGLPNTGELFF. The CDR3, as DNA: TGTGCCAGCAGCTTAGATCTGGGGATAGGACTACCGAACACCGGGGAGCTGTTTTTT.

The chain combines TRBV7-8 with TRBJ1-2; the D is unclear. There are 13 residues in the CDR3. Germline V CDR1 and CDR2: SGHVS, FQNEAQ. V was clipped by 4 bases and J by 0 bases, with 6 bases between them. Here the CDR3 DNA reads TGTGCCAGCAGCTCCTATTCTAACTATGGCTACACCTTC. Amino acids: CASSSYSNYGYTF.

V is TRBV9 and J is TRBJ2-2; TRBD2 matches 11 bases. The V and J ends lost 0 bases and 7 bases, in that order; junction bases with no gene match: 5. There are 16 residues in the CDR3. The germline CDR1 and CDR2 sequences are SGDLS and YYNGEE. The CDR3 region is CASSVVAGGPNGELFF. As DNA, the CDR3 is TGTGCCAGCAGCGTAGTAGCGGGAGGGCCTAACGGGGAGCTGTTTTTT.

V gene TRBV14 combines with J gene TRBJ2-7; maybe TRBD2 (6 bases). Looked up from germline, CDR1 is SGHDN and CDR2 is FVKESK. This CDR3 has 14 amino acids. V was trimmed by 1 base and J by 7 bases, leaving 14 bases between them. The CDR3 is CASSQVGRSKEQYF. The CDR3 coding sequence is TGTGCCAGCAGCCAAGTGGGGAGGTCGAAGGAGCAGTACTTC.

V and J are TRBV5-1 and TRBJ2-3, with 15 bases that match TRBD2. The CDR3 length is 17 residues. V lost 6 bases, J lost 6 bases, and 11 bases stayed unmatched. Per germline, CDR1 SGHRS and CDR2 YFSETQ. The CDR3 DNA reads as TGCGCCAGCACGTCTAGGACTAGCGGGGGGGCCGGCGATACGCAGTATTTT. Translating it yields CASTSRTSGGAGDTQYF.

The chain links TRBV10-3 to TRBJ1-5, with D unclear. Per the germline V gene, CDR1 is ENHRY and CDR2 is SYGVKD. Trimming took 2 bases from V and 3 from J, leaving 8 bases between them. This CDR3 is 14 amino acids long. The DNA for the CDR3 is TGTGCCATCAGTGAGGGCTCTTACAATCAGCCCCAGCATTTT. The encoded protein is CAISEGSYNQPQHF.

This chain joins TRBV29-1 and TRBJ1-2, with TRBD1 matching over 7 bases. The CDR3 has 13 residues. V dropped 8 bases and J dropped 5; count of bases not matched to a gene: 11. Germline V gene lookup returns CDR1 SQVTM and CDR2 ANQGSEA. The CDR3 loop reads CSCPDRWGYGYTF. The CDR3 DNA reads TGCAGCTGTCCGGACAGGTGGGGATATGGCTACACCTTC. The whole variable domain, remainder taken from reference TRBV29-1 and TRBJ1-2, is SAVISQKPSRDICQRGTSLTIQCQVDSQVTMMFWYRQQPGQSLTLIATANQGSEATYESGFVIDKFPISRPNLTFSTLTVSNMSPEDSSIYLCSCPDRWGYGYTFGSGTRLTVV.

The chain combines TRBV29-1 with TRBJ2-3, with 11 positions matching TRBD1. V lost 6 bases to trimming and J lost 7 bases; unmatched junction nucleotides: 12. The germline CDR1 and CDR2 sequences are SQVTM and ANQGSEA. This CDR3 comprises 15 residues. This CDR3 reads CSVRRGTGGMNTQYF. CDR3 in DNA: TGCAGCGTGAGGAGAGGGACAGGGGGGATGAATACGCAGTATTTT.

This rearrangement joins TRBV7-9 to TRBJ2-7; possible D gene TRBD1, 6 bases. Germline lookup yields CDR1 SEHNR and CDR2 FQNEAQ (reference sequence). The CDR3 is 15 residues long. Trimming shortened V by 2 bases and J by 2 bases, and 13 bases separated the two germline ends. As DNA, the CDR3 is TGTGCCAGCAGCTTATCTTTAGGGGGACCCTACGAGCAGTACTTC. It specifies CASSLSLGGPYEQYF.

The rearrangement links TRBV4-1 to TRBJ2-1, with 10 bases identical to TRBD1. Losses at the gene ends were 3 bases for V and 5 bases for J; bases not matched to a gene: 13. This CDR3 comprises 18 residues. The germline V gene has CDR1 MGHRA and CDR2 YSYEKL. The CDR3 region has the DNA TGCGCCAGCAGCCAGAGAGGACAGGGGGGTTTAGCGAACAATGAGCAGTTCTTC. The encoded protein is CASSQRGQGGLANNEQFF.

This rearrangement joins TRBV30 to TRBJ1-4, with a possible D match to TRBD1 (5 bases). Trimming stripped 1 base from V and 8 bases from J, with 17 bases between. CDR1 and CDR2 (germline): GTSNPN, SVGIG (reference sequence). The CDR3 is 15 amino acids. CDR3 nucleotide sequence: TGTGCCTGGAGTGCGGGGGTGGGAGCTGTAGAAAAACTGTTTTTT. Protein: CAWSAGVGAVEKLFF.

The chain recombines TRBV6-6 with TRBJ2-7, with no clear D. The V and J ends lost 0 bases and 3 bases respectively, with 12 bases between them. This CDR3 has 15 amino acids. Germline lookup yields CDR1 MNHNY and CDR2 SVGAGI (reference sequence). DNA of the CDR3: TGTGCCAGCAGTTACTCAAGTATGGGCGTCTACGAGCAGTACTTC. This gives the protein CASSYSSMGVYEQYF.

The chain links TRBV5-4 to TRBJ1-2, with D tentatively TRBD1 (6 bases). Germline CDR1 and CDR2: SGHNT and YYREEE (reference sequence). This CDR3 has 13 amino acids. V dropped 4 bases and J dropped 2 bases, with 9 bases sitting between them. DNA of the CDR3: TGTGCCAGCAGCGCGGACAGAAACTATGGCTACACCTTC. Protein product: CASSADRNYGYTF. Variable domain in full (rest from reference TRBV5-4 and TRBJ1-2): ETGVTQSPTHLIKTRGQQVTLRCSSQSGHNTVSWYQQALGQGPQFIFQYYREEENGRGNFPPRFSGLQFPNYSSELNVNALELDDSALYLCASSADRNYGYTFGSGTRLTVV.

This rearrangement joins TRBV29-1 to TRBJ2-7; D perhaps matches TRBD2 (5 bases). Germline CDR1 reads SQVTM; CDR2 reads ANQGSEA. The CDR3 covers 11 residues. Trimming took off 4 bases at V and 5 bases at J, with 9 bases between the two ends. The CDR3 DNA follows: TGCAGCGTTGCGCGGGTGAACGAGCAGTACTTC. Encoded protein: CSVARVNEQYF.

This chain uses TRBV5-6 with TRBJ2-7, with D maybe TRBD2 (5 bases). Trimming cost V 1 base and J 3 bases, with 8 bases left between them. The V gene's germline CDR1 is SGHDT and CDR2 YYEEEE. The CDR3 totals 13 residues. The CDR3 is CASSLTGNYEQYF. The CDR3 DNA reads as TGTGCCAGCAGCTTGACCGGGAACTACGAGCAGTACTTC.

As DNA, the CDR3 is TGCGCCAGCACCCAGGGGAATGAGCAGTACGTC. This sequence encodes CASTQGNEQYV. The chain carries TRBV5-1 and TRBJ2-7; TRBD1 might be the D (6 bases). This CDR3 comprises 11 residues. V lost 6 bases, J lost 7 bases, and 11 bases lay in between. Germline V lookup: CDR1 SGHRS, CDR2 YFSETQ.

This chain links TRBV25-1 with TRBJ2-1, with D unresolved. Germline V gives CDR1 MGHDK, CDR2 SYGVNS. The V gene lost 4 bases and the J gene lost 6 bases, with 4 bases spanning the gap. The CDR3 runs 11 residues. The CDR3 here is CASSVGNEQFF. CDR3 bases: TGTGCCAGCAGTGTCGGCAATGAGCAGTTCTTC. Complete variable domain (other parts from reference TRBV25-1 and TRBJ2-1): EADIYQTPRYLVIGTGKKITLECSQTMGHDKMYWYQQDPGMELHLIHYSYGVNSTEKGDLSSESTVSRIRTEHFPLTLESARPSHTSQYLCASSVGNEQFFGPGTRLTVL.

The CDR3 sequence is CGIGGGGNIYGYTF. The CDR3 region has the DNA TGTGGTATAGGGGGGGGCGGCAACATCTATGGCTACACCTTC. The chain is built from TRBV28 and TRBJ1-2; tentatively, D is TRBD1 (6 bases). Germline V gene data show CDR1 as MDHEN and CDR2 as SYDVKM. The CDR3 consists of 14 residues.

The chain carries TRBV7-6 and TRBJ1-4; 10 bases are a match to TRBD1. The trim removed 5 bases at V and 2 bases at J, leaving 11 bases unmatched. The germline CDR1 and CDR2 sequences are SGHVS and FNYEAQ. This CDR3 is 18 amino acids long. The CDR3 spells CASSPSLGQGFTNEKLFF. Written as DNA, the CDR3 is TGTGCCAGCAGCCCGTCATTGGGACAGGGGTTTACTAATGAAAAACTGTTTTTT.